One sample yielded the 25 T cell receptor beta chains listed below, sequenced in a study of siplizumab effects on memory and regulatory T cells. This table comes from immunoSEQ multiplex PCR, and its TCRdb copy is limited to in-frame clones, with some not included. The sample includes about 50,000 clones, roughly 87% of them seen just once. The sequencing input was naive CD8+ T cells sorted from blood. The receptors stem from a human donor in good health.

The chain joins TRBV5-4 to TRBJ2-1; TRBD2 aligns across 12 bases. Germline lookup yields CDR1 SGHNT and CDR2 YYREEE (reference sequence). There are 16 residues in the CDR3. Germline trimming cut 4 bases from V and 4 bases from J; bases unmatched to any gene: 6. The CDR3, as DNA: TGTGCCAGCAGCCCCCGGCTAGCGGGAGGGTACAATGAGCAGTTCTTC. Residues: CASSPRLAGGYNEQFF.

The genes are TRBV10-3 and TRBJ2-7; the D gene is possibly TRBD1 (5 bases). This CDR3 is 13 amino acids long. Per germline, CDR1 ENHRY and CDR2 SYGVKD. V dropped 7 bases and J dropped 2 bases, with 12 bases sitting between them. The CDR3 protein is CAITTTGAYEQYF. The CDR3, as DNA: TGTGCCATCACAACTACAGGAGCCTACGAGCAGTACTTC.

The chain has TRBV27 and TRBJ2-1; D not resolved. Deletions cut 0 bases from V and 0 bases from J, with 12 bases between. CDR1 and CDR2 from the germline V gene are MNHEY and SMNVEV (reference sequence). CDR3 size: 17 residues. This chain's CDR3 is CASSLSAELTSYNEQFF. The CDR3 DNA sequence: TGTGCCAGCAGTTTATCTGCTGAACTCACCTCCTACAATGAGCAGTTCTTC.

The chain links TRBV5-1 to TRBJ2-7; D possibly corresponds to TRBD1 (6 bases). The V end was cut by 4 bases, the J end by 0 bases, with 20 bases between. The CDR3 totals 17 residues. CDR1 is SGHRS, CDR2 YFSETQ, per germline. CDR3 in amino acids: CASSMGPTGSSSYEQYF. CDR3 sequence (DNA): TGCGCCAGCAGCATGGGCCCTACAGGGAGCAGCTCCTACGAGCAGTACTTC.

The chain is built from TRBV27 and TRBJ1-1, with D possibly being TRBD1 (6 bases). This CDR3 has 13 amino acids. Germline lookup yields CDR1 MNHEY and CDR2 SMNVEV (reference sequence). Trimming left V 3 bases short and J 7 bases short, with 12 bases between. The CDR3 sequence: CASSLVGGGEAFF. The DNA for the CDR3 is TGTGCCAGCAGTTTGGTGGGGGGCGGTGAAGCTTTCTTT.

J is TRBJ2-7 and V is TRBV6-5; 12 bases match TRBD2. From germline, CDR1 is MNHEY and CDR2 SVGAGI. V dropped 4 bases and J dropped 3; count of bases not matched to a gene: 4. The CDR3 totals 15 residues. The CDR3, as DNA: TGTGCCAGCAGTTTTCTAGCGGGGGGGTTCTACGAGCAGTACTTC. Translating it yields CASSFLAGGFYEQYF.

The count of this clone is one. The CDR3 spells CASSEASRNYEQYF. The CDR3 coding sequence is TGCGCCAGCAGTGAAGCTAGCAGAAACTACGAGCAGTACTTC. This chain links TRBV10-2 with TRBJ2-7; tentatively, D is TRBD2 (5 bases). The germline gives CDR1 WSHSY, CDR2 SAAADI. CDR3 size: 14 residues. Trimming removed 3 bases from V and 3 bases from J, with 12 bases in between.

V and J are TRBV7-2 and TRBJ1-2; unclear D gene. The CDR3 spans 13 residues. From germline, CDR1 is SGHTA and CDR2 FQGNSA. The V and J ends lost 2 bases and 8 bases respectively, with 12 bases between them. CDR3 in DNA: TGTGCCAGCAGCTTAAAGGCTTCAGAGGGCTACACCTTC. Amino acid sequence: CASSLKASEGYTF.

This clone was found a few times. The J gene is TRBJ1-1, the V gene TRBV27, with 7 bases aligning to TRBD1. With V trimmed by 7 bases and J by 2 bases, 7 bases remained unmatched. In germline, CDR1 is MNHEY, CDR2 SMNVEV (reference sequence). The CDR3 is 14 residues long. Here the CDR3 DNA reads TGTGCCAGCATCCTGGGAGGGGGCAACACTGAAGCTTTCTTT. It translates to CASILGGGNTEAFF.

The V gene is TRBV5-6, the J gene TRBJ1-1; D not certain. In germline, CDR1 is SGHDT, CDR2 YYEEEE. Between the trimmed V and J ends, which lost 0 bases and 6 bases, there was a span of 6 bases. The CDR3 is made up of 12 amino acids. For the CDR3, the DNA is TGTGCCAGCAGCTTGGTGGGGTCTGAAGCTTTCTTT. The encoded protein is CASSLVGSEAFF.

This clone was observed a handful of times. V and J are TRBV19 and TRBJ2-7, with 12 bases fitting TRBD1. The CDR3 is 14 amino acids. In germline, CDR1 is LNHDA, CDR2 SQIVND (reference sequence). Unmatched junction bases numbered 3, after V lost 4 bases and J lost 5 bases. The CDR3 reads CASSTGQGADEQYF. In DNA form, the CDR3 reads TGTGCCAGTAGTACGGGACAGGGGGCCGACGAGCAGTACTTC.

In the case of this clone: Different DNA sequences within this sample yield the same CDR3. The gene calls are TRBV19 and TRBJ1-1; D call uncertain. There are 14 residues in the CDR3. Trimming cost V 2 bases and J 1 base, with 8 bases left between them. Germline V lookup: CDR1 LNHDA, CDR2 SQIVND (reference sequence). This chain's CDR3 is CASSITGGNTEAFF. The DNA for the CDR3 is TGTGCCAGTAGTATAACGGGAGGGAACACTGAAGCTTTCTTT.

V gene TRBV4-1 combines with J gene TRBJ2-5; 11 positions agree with TRBD1. V lost 0 bases, J lost 7 bases, and 7 bases stayed unmatched. The CDR3 consists of 16 residues. CDR1 MGHRA and CDR2 YSYEKL come from the germline V gene. DNA for the CDR3: TGCGCCAGCAGCCAAGATCTGGACAGGGGGCTTGTGACCCAGTACTTC. Translation: CASSQDLDRGLVTQYF.

The chain couples TRBV11-1 to TRBJ2-1; perhaps TRBD2 as D (5 bases). This CDR3 contains 13 residues. The V end lost 3 bases, the J end lost 7 bases, and 10 bases lay between the germline ends. Germline V gene data show CDR1 as SGHAT and CDR2 as FQDESV (reference sequence). CDR3 amino acids: CASSLFQRNEQFF. The CDR3 coding sequence is TGTGCCAGCAGCTTGTTCCAGCGGAATGAGCAGTTCTTC.

The V and J genes are TRBV7-8 and TRBJ1-5; D uncertain. V lost 4 bases to trimming and J lost 5 bases, with 12 bases between them. The CDR3 has 14 amino acids. Germline V gene data show CDR1 as SGHVS and CDR2 as FQNEAQ. The CDR3 DNA is TGTGCCAGCAGCTCTGGACGGCCTCATCAGCCCCAGCATTTT. It encodes CASSSGRPHQPQHF. Full variable domain (rest looked up from reference TRBV7-8 and TRBJ1-5): GAGVSQSPRYKVAKRGQDVALRCDPISGHVSLFWYQQALGQGPEFLTYFQNEAQLDKSGLPSDRFFAERPEGSVSTLKIQRTQQEDSAVYLCASSSGRPHQPQHFGDGTRLSIL.

This chain links TRBV6-5 with TRBJ1-2; 7 positions match TRBD1. The junction had 8 bases not matched to a gene; V was cut back by 0 bases and J by 7 bases. Per the germline V gene, CDR1 is MNHEY and CDR2 is SVGAGI. This CDR3 region has 15 residues. CDR3 sequence (DNA): TGTGCCAGCAGTTACTCCGACAGGGTGGTAAGTGGCTACACCTTC. Protein sequence: CASSYSDRVVSGYTF.

The V call is TRBV12-5, the J call TRBJ2-1; 9 positions agree with TRBD1. With V trimmed by 5 bases and J by 5 bases, 7 bases remained unmatched. CDR3 size: 15 residues. Germline CDR1 LGHNT, CDR2 FRNRAP. Here the CDR3 DNA reads TGTGCTAGTGGTCCCGGACAGGGGCTCGACAATGAGCAGTTCTTC. Translation: CASGPGQGLDNEQFF.

This clone was detected a few times. The CDR3 DNA is TGTGCCACCAGCAGACTAGCGGGAGAGACCGGGGAGCTGTTTTTT. Encoded protein: CATSRLAGETGELFF. The V gene is TRBV15, the J gene TRBJ2-2; 10 bases align to TRBD2. Unmatched junction bases numbered 2, after V lost 2 bases and J lost 5 bases. The CDR3 sequence is 15 residues long. In germline, CDR1 is LNHNV, CDR2 YYDKDF (reference sequence).

The V and J genes are TRBV6-5 and TRBJ2-1; D is undetermined. The CDR3 runs to 13 residues. V was clipped by 6 bases and J by 8 bases, with 14 bases between them. From germline, CDR1 is MNHEY and CDR2 SVGAGI. As DNA, the CDR3 is TGTGCCAGCAGATTGCTAACGGCGTATGAGCAGTTCTTC. This encodes CASRLLTAYEQFF.

The chain recombines TRBV2 with TRBJ1-1, with D possibly matching TRBD1 (5 bases). The CDR3 sequence is 15 residues long. The germline gives CDR1 SNHLY, CDR2 FYNNEI. Deletions cut 2 bases from V and 3 bases from J, with 13 bases between. The CDR3 region has the DNA TGTGCCAGCAGTGAATATGTCAGGGAGGACACTGAAGCTTTCTTT. The encoded protein is CASSEYVREDTEAFF.

This chain joins TRBV6-6 and TRBJ2-1; the match to TRBD2 covers 8 bases. Germline V CDR1 and CDR2: MNHNY, SVGAGI (reference sequence). Trimming cost V 7 bases and J 4 bases; bases outside gene matches: 6. CDR3 length: 14 residues. The CDR3 coding sequence is TGTGCCAGCACCCTAGCGGGTTTTTACAATGAGCAGTTCTTC. It specifies CASTLAGFYNEQFF.

The chain couples TRBV4-1 to TRBJ1-2; 8 bases map to TRBD1. V lost 0 bases, J lost 8 bases, and 11 bases stayed unmatched. This CDR3 contains 16 residues. Germline CDR1 MGHRA, CDR2 YSYEKL. This CDR3 reads CASSQDPNTGGSGYTF. CDR3 sequence (DNA): TGCGCCAGCAGCCAAGATCCGAATACAGGGGGAAGCGGCTACACCTTC.

J is TRBJ2-7 and V is TRBV30; D gene unclear. From germline, CDR1 is GTSNPN and CDR2 SVGIG (reference sequence). This CDR3 has 11 amino acids. The V end was cut by 4 bases, the J end by 3 bases, with 7 bases between. CDR3 sequence: CAWKGDYEQYF. The CDR3, as DNA: TGTGCCTGGAAAGGTGACTACGAGCAGTACTTC.

CDR3 loop: CASSPFGGGYEQYF. CDR3 DNA sequence: TGTGCCAGCAGCCCTTTTGGGGGAGGCTACGAGCAGTACTTC. This chain uses TRBV5-6 with TRBJ2-7, with D possibly being TRBD2 (6 bases). V was trimmed by 4 bases and J by 3 bases, leaving 14 bases between them. CDR1 is SGHDT, CDR2 YYEEEE, per germline. This CDR3 has 14 residues.

The chain carries TRBV13 and TRBJ2-1; perhaps TRBD1 as D (6 bases). V dropped 7 bases and J dropped 3 bases, with 10 bases sitting between them. CDR3 length: 13 amino acids. Germline V gene lookup returns CDR1 PRHDT and CDR2 FYEKMQ (reference sequence). The CDR3 region is CASTTGFYNEQFF. The CDR3 DNA reads TGTGCCAGCACGACAGGTTTCTACAATGAGCAGTTCTTC.